This is a list of T cell receptor beta chains from one sample in a study of shared clonotypes between healthy human individuals. Profiled with immunoSEQ multiplex PCR; TCRdb holds only in-frame clones, not every one. Found here are 600,000 or so clones, 98% of them singletons; the top ten hold approximately 0.3%. Specimen: naive CD8+ T cells sorted from blood. The receptors were gathered from a young man in good health. Each CDR3 is given without its conserved first and last residue. Some rows mark clone size as missing; the rest say once, few, many or name a class of expanded clone.

clone size | V gene | CDR3 protein
NA | TRBV11-2 | ASSLERDRGSGNTIY
NA | TRBV7-6 | ASSLRQGIIYEQY
once | TRBV11-2 | ASSLELAGGAYEQY
NA | TRBV19 | ASSPTGLTRYEQY
once | TRBV5-4 | ASSTTGTDTQY
NA | TRBV4-1 | ASSPYGFTGMNYEQY
once | TRBV4-1 | ASSQDSGLAGGNEQF
once | TRBV10-3 | AISGTSGRGYEQY
NA | TRBV27 | ASSFLDLREQY
NA | TRBV21-1 | ASSTRDGEKNEQF
NA | TRBV27 | ASSISSYNEQF
NA | TRBV4-2 | ASSQDPGLTYYEQY
NA | TRBV15 | ATSRGTGAYEQY
once | TRBV28 | ASKTFPGQIYEQY
NA | TRBV15 | ATSSRDRGLYEQY
NA | TRBV5-1 | ASSPQGLDRMDSGNTIY
NA | TRBV7-8 | ASSFLSTNEKLF
once | TRBV4-3 | ASSQSGSGSKNIQY
NA | TRBV29-1 | SVEDRGYGYT
NA | TRBV11-1 | ASSLGSGGSTDTQY
NA | TRBV15 | ATSPTGGADTQY
NA | TRBV15 | ATSRADLSNQPQH
NA | TRBV7-9 | ASSPWDRPTEAF
NA | TRBV10-2 | ASSEDPLYEQY
NA | TRBV27 | ASSLAQGAYEQY
NA | TRBV7-2 | ASSWGRFSTDTQY
once | TRBV2 | ASSRQSSNQPQH
NA | TRBV6-5 | ASSYGGSYEQY
NA | TRBV11-2 | ASSLEAADLYEQY
NA | TRBV27 | ASMTGDRTGELF
NA | TRBV10-1 | ASSEAPGIRTDTQY
NA | TRBV11-2 | ASSRTVNTEAF
NA | TRBV7-2 | ASRETSGRPETQY
once | TRBV19 | ASCDRGSPYEQY
few | TRBV5-4 | ASSLWANTEAF
NA | TRBV27 | ASAQGTNYGYT
NA | TRBV13 | ASSSVAAYEQY
NA | TRBV11-2 | ASSIPGTGIYEQY
NA | TRBV19 | ASRNLESADGYT
NA | TRBV7-6 | ASSLNRDGDYEQY
NA | TRBV6-1 | ASLQGLAVDQPQH
NA | TRBV11-2 | ASRGDGSTQETQY
NA | TRBV5-4 | ASSQLDSSYEQY
NA | TRBV6-6 | ASSPLGGAGNQPQH
NA | TRBV7-2 | ASSPGGTYNEQF
NA | TRBV29-1 | SVVLGNTGELF
NA | TRBV9 | ASSVGWENYNEQF
NA | TRBV4-2 | ASSQDWKSRRGEQF
NA | TRBV18 | ASSPPPGTSATYEQY
NA | TRBV9 | ASSALAGAYEQY
NA | TRBV6-5 | ASSSGSFYNEQF
once | TRBV5-1 | ASSLGPQNTEAF
NA | TRBV7-6 | ASSQTRGQETQY
NA | TRBV4-3 | ASSAGTASSYEQY
NA | TRBV9 | ASSVEGGDYEQY
NA | TRBV12-2 | ASRLVPPGGTDTQY
once | TRBV7-2 | ASSLAGGYGPEQF
NA | TRBV7-9 | ASSAAGDYEQF
NA | TRBV19 | ASRNPLGVGTEAF